These T cell receptor beta chains were read from a single sample in a study of cytomegalovirus exposure and HLA in healthy donors. Here immunoSEQ multiplex PCR was the method, and the copy in TCRdb shows in-frame clones only, minus some. The sample records roughly 110,000 clones, roughly three quarters being singletons. Sequencing was performed on PBMCs. The receptors derive from a woman in her late teens or twenties in good health and CMV-seropositive. CDR3s include the opening cysteine and the closing phenylalanine or tryptophan. The D gene is left open where the match is weak. Size is stated for part of the rows, as once, few or many counts, or as a class when the clone is expanded.

TRBV27	TRBJ2-3	once	TRBD2	TGTGCCAGCAGTCGGACTAGCGGGATCCCCAAGCGGGCAGATACGCAGTATTTT	CASSRTSGIPKRADTQYF
TRBV2	TRBJ2-7	NA	TRBD1	TGTGCCAGCAGCCCAAGGACAGGCTCCTACGAGCAGTACTTC	CASSPRTGSYEQYF
TRBV5-1	TRBJ2-7	once	NA	TGCGCCAGCAGCTTGGCCCCCAGGGAACACTCCTACGAGCAGTACTTC	CASSLAPREHSYEQYF
TRBV27	TRBJ2-7	NA	NA	TGTGCCAGCAGTCAGACAGTGGACGAGCAGTACTTC	CASSQTVDEQYF
TRBV12-5	TRBJ2-5	NA	NA	TGTGCTAGTGGTTTGGTCGAGGAGACCCAGTACTTC	CASGLVEETQYF
TRBV4-1	TRBJ2-5	NA	NA	TGCGCCAGCAGCCAAGTGGTCGGAGGACAAGAGACCCAGTACTTC	CASSQVVGGQETQYF
TRBV5-8	TRBJ2-7	NA	TRBD2	TGTGCCAGTGAGAGCGGGAGGGGATCCTACGAGCAGTACTTC	CASESGRGSYEQYF
TRBV27	TRBJ2-5	NA	TRBD2	TGTGCCAGCCGTAGCGGGAGGGAACAAGAGACCCAGTACTTC	CASRSGREQETQYF
TRBV7-9	TRBJ2-2	NA	TRBD2	TGTGCCAGCAGCTTATTAGCGGGAGCGGGGACCGGGGAGCTGTTTTTT	CASSLLAGAGTGELFF
TRBV10-3	TRBJ1-4	NA	NA	TGTGCCACTGGGACTCCTGGGAATGAAAAACTGTTTTTT	CATGTPGNEKLFF
TRBV2	TRBJ2-1	NA	NA	TGTGCCAGCAGTGAATTGGCTAGTTTCTTATCCGACTATGAGCAGTTCTTC	CASSELASFLSDYEQFF
TRBV28	TRBJ1-2	few	NA	TGTGCCAGCAGTTTGGGGGCAGCCCCGAGGTATGGCTACACCTTC	CASSLGAAPRYGYTF
TRBV7-3	TRBJ2-1	NA	TRBD2	TGTGCCAGCAGCCCAGGGAGGGAGCAATTTTTGAATGAGCAGTTCTTC	CASSPGREQFLNEQFF
TRBV6-6	TRBJ1-1	NA	NA	TGTGCCAGCAGCCCTGAATTCGGGACTGAAGCTTTCTTT	CASSPEFGTEAFF
TRBV4-2	TRBJ1-2	NA	NA	TGTGCCAGCAGCTTAGGGGAGGGGGGCGATGGCTACACCTTC	CASSLGEGGDGYTF
TRBV5-1	TRBJ2-3	NA	TRBD2	TGCGCCAGCAGCTTGGAGGGACTAGCCCCAGATACGCAGTATTTT	CASSLEGLAPDTQYF
TRBV19	TRBJ2-2	NA	TRBD1	TGTGCCAGTAGTATCCGGACAGGGGGCATCACCGGGGAGCTGTTTTTT	CASSIRTGGITGELFF
TRBV6-5	TRBJ1-3	NA	NA	TGTGCCAGCAGTTACGATCAGGCTGGAAACACCATATATTTT	CASSYDQAGNTIYF
TRBV2	TRBJ1-2	NA	NA	TGTGCCAGCAGCTGGACTGCGGGGGGCTACACCTTC	CASSWTAGGYTF
TRBV5-6	TRBJ1-2	NA	NA	TGTGCCAGCAGCTTGGAGGAGGTACCGGACTATGGCTACACCTTC	CASSLEEVPDYGYTF
TRBV7-3	TRBJ2-1	NA	TRBD2	TGTGCCAGCAGCCCCAGGGGACTAGCGGATAAGCGCGGGGGGGAGCAGTTCTTC	CASSPRGLADKRGGEQFF
TRBV10-2	TRBJ2-7	NA	NA	TGCGCCAGCGCCGGGACAAGAGCCTACGAGCAGTACTTC	CASAGTRAYEQYF
TRBV5-4	TRBJ2-5	NA	NA	TGTGCCACCGGGGATATAGCCCAAGAGACCCAGTACTTC	CATGDIAQETQYF
TRBV6-4	TRBJ2-7	NA	TRBD2	TGTGCCAGCAGTGACCTGGGTCTAGCGGGAGCCTTTTCCTACGAGCAGTACTTC	CASSDLGLAGAFSYEQYF
TRBV18	TRBJ2-1	NA	NA	TGTGCCAGCTCACCAAGGAGAGAGTCAGAACAGTTCTTC	CASSPRRESEQFF
TRBV7-3	TRBJ2-3	few	TRBD2	TGTGCCAGCAGCTTAGCGGGAGGTGGGGATACGCAGTATTTT	CASSLAGGGDTQYF
TRBV28	TRBJ2-1	few	TRBD2	TGTGCCAGCAGTCCTCTCTCGCGGGGCGGGAGTGAGCAGTTCTTC	CASSPLSRGGSEQFF
TRBV28	TRBJ1-4	NA	NA	TGTGCCAGCAGTTTATCCCCTCCGGACAGCCTTAATGAAAAACTGTTTTTT	CASSLSPPDSLNEKLFF
TRBV9	TRBJ2-7	NA	TRBD2	TGTGCCAGCAGCGTAGAAGGGACTAGCGGGACCTACGAGCAGTACTTC	CASSVEGTSGTYEQYF
TRBV7-9	TRBJ2-1	NA	TRBD1	TGTGCCAGCAGCTTCGGGACAGACCCAAGCAATGAGCAGTTCTTC	CASSFGTDPSNEQFF
TRBV7-9	TRBJ2-5	NA	NA	TGTGCCAGCAGCTTAGGTCCATCGCGTCAGTACTTC	CASSLGPSRQYF
TRBV4-2	TRBJ2-1	NA	NA	TGTGCCAGCAGCCATTTTCTCGACAATGAGCAGTTCTTC	CASSHFLDNEQFF
TRBV19	TRBJ1-1	NA	NA	TGTGCCAGTAGTTTTCCGCCGGCAGCGGGTAACACTGAAGCTTTCTTT	CASSFPPAAGNTEAFF
TRBV5-1	TRBJ2-6	few	NA	TGCGCCAGCAGTGCTGCTACTGGGGCCAACGTCCTGACTTTC	CASSAATGANVLTF
TRBV9	TRBJ2-7	NA	NA	TGTGCCAGCAGCGTTGGGAGTTCCGGGGGCGAGCAGTACTTC	CASSVGSSGGEQYF
TRBV11-2	TRBJ1-2	NA	TRBD1	TGTGCCAGCAGCTTACTCGGGACAGGCCTAGACTATGGCTACACCTTC	CASSLLGTGLDYGYTF
TRBV7-3	TRBJ2-1	NA	TRBD2	TGTGCCAGCAGCTCGACTAGCGGGAGGGTCAATGAGCAGTTCTTC	CASSSTSGRVNEQFF
TRBV10-3	TRBJ2-1	NA	NA	TGTGCCACCGAGGGGGGGGCCTCCCACAATGAGCAGTTCTTC	CATEGGASHNEQFF
TRBV11-2	TRBJ1-2	NA	TRBD1	TGTGCCAGCAGCTTTTTCACAGGGGGAGGGGGGGACTATGGCTACACCTTC	CASSFFTGGGGDYGYTF
TRBV18	TRBJ2-7	few	NA	TGTGCCAGCTCACCAAGTGGCAGGTGGGACGAGCAGTACTTC	CASSPSGRWDEQYF
TRBV4-2	TRBJ2-2	NA	NA	TGTGCCAGCAGCCAAGACAGGGGAATCGGGGAGCTGTTTTTT	CASSQDRGIGELFF
TRBV6-1	TRBJ1-5	NA	NA	TGTGCCAGCAGTGGCCAGGCAGCTAGCAATCAGCCCCAGCATTTT	CASSGQAASNQPQHF
TRBV6-1	TRBJ1-3	NA	NA	TGTGCCAGCAGTGAAAGGGGTACCGGAAACACCATATATTTT	CASSERGTGNTIYF
TRBV4-1	TRBJ2-5	NA	TRBD2	TGCGCCAGCAGCCAAGGACTAGCGGGAGAGACCCAGTACTTC	CASSQGLAGETQYF
TRBV5-1	TRBJ2-5	NA	TRBD2	TGCGCCAGCAGCTTGGACCTAGCGGATCAAGAGACCCAGTACTTC	CASSLDLADQETQYF
TRBV30	TRBJ2-5	NA	NA	TGTGCCTGGAGCGGGGATCAAGAGACCCAGTACTTC	CAWSGDQETQYF
TRBV7-2	TRBJ1-1	NA	NA	TGTGCCAGCAGCCGACAGATGAACACTGAAGCTTTCTTT	CASSRQMNTEAFF
TRBV7-3	TRBJ2-1	NA	NA	TGTGCCAGCAGCATAGGGGCGAATTACTACAATGAGCAGTTCTTC	CASSIGANYYNEQFF
TRBV6-5	TRBJ1-1	few	TRBD1	TGTGCCAGCAGTACCCGACAGGGGGTCATTTTCGCTTTCTTT	CASSTRQGVIFAFF
TRBV7-9	TRBJ2-5	NA	TRBD2	TGTGCCACCAGACTAGCGGGAGGGCCGAGCGAGACCCAGTACTTC	CATRLAGGPSETQYF